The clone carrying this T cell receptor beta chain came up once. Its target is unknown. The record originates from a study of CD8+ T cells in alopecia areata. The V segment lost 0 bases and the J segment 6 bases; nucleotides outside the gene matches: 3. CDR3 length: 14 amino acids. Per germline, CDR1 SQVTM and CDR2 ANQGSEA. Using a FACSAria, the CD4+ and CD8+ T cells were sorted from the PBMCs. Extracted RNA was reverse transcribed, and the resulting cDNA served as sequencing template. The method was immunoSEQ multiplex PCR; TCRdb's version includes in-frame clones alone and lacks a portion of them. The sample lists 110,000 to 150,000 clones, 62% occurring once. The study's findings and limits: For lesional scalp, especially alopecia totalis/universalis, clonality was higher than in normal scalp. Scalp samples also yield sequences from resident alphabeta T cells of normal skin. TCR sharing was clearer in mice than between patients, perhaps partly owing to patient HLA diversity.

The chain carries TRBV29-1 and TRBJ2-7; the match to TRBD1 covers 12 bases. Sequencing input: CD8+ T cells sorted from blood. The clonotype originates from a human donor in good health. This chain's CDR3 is CSVEEGTGGFEQYF. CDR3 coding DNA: TGCAGCGTTGAAGAGGGGACAGGGGGCTTCGAGCAGTACTTC.